This T cell receptor (beta chain) was identified during a study of blood T cells in healthy people across ages. The study, taken as a whole, reports: A roughly linear fall in TCR beta diversity per million T cells was seen with increasing age. It was the long-lived donors that had more naive CD4+ cells and higher diversity than aged donors.

Germline CDR1 is MDHEN and CDR2 is SYDVKM. V lost 7 bases, J lost 3 bases, and 4 bases stayed unmatched. The CDR3 runs to 13 residues. This clonotype was counted a few times. Its antigen is not known. A J-beta primer mix and a sample-barcoded 5' primer were used in a second PCR of about 7 to 11 cycles. From the 5' RACE reads, TCRdb called clonotypes with MiXCR, one entry per CDR3 protein. The sample holds some 1 million distinct CDR3 sequences; 35% to 50% are singletons and the top ten take approximately 20%. PBMCs numbering at least 6 million were isolated per sample. This chain connects TRBV28 to TRBJ2-5; 8 bases line up with TRBD2. The TCR sequence derives from a woman aged 60-75 years in good health. Sequenced material: blood. The CDR3 sequence is CASKELAEETQYF. The CDR3 nucleotides read TGTGCCAGCAAAGAACTAGCGGAAGAGACCCAGTACTTC.